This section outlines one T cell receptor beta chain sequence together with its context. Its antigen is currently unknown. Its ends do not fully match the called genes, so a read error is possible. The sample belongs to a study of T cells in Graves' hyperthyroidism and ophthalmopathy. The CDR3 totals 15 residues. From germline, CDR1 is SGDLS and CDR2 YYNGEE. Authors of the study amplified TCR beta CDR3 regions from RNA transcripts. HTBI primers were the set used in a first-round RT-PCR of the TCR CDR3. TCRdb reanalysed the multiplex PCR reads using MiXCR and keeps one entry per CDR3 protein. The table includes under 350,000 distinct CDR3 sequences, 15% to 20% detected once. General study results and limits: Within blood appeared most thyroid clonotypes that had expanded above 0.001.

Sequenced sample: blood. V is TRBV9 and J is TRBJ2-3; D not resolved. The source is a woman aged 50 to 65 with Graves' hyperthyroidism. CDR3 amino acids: CAGSVGVRVTDTQYF. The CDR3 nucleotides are TGTGCCGGCAGCGTAGGTGTTAGGGTAACAGATACGCAGTATTTT.